The clone carrying this T cell receptor (beta chain) was recorded a few times. What it binds is not known. Measured with immunoSEQ multiplex PCR; TCRdb has only the in-frame clones, and not every one. Among about 11,000 clones listed, approximately 49% were seen once. This record comes from a study of T cell clonotyping in hematopoietic cell transplantation. General observations from the study: Without cell sorting, CD4 versus CD8 contributions remain unresolved. Broader posttransplant TCR repertoire diversity was predicted by graft donor and pretransplant recipient Inverse Simpson Index values. Pathologically expanded recipient clonotypes increased progressively from day 30 to day 180 as diversity fell.

Germline CDR1 is MGHRA and CDR2 is YSYEKL. V was cut by 3 bases and J by 4 bases, with 12 bases left in between. The CDR3 consists of 14 residues. Sequenced material: PBMCs, taken 30 days after allogeneic stem cell transplant. V gene TRBV4-1 combines with J gene TRBJ2-5; the D gene is possibly TRBD1 (6 bases). The source is a male patient between 50 and 60 years old who had an allogeneic stem cell transplant from an unrelated donor, so the T cells may come from the graft donor. Some clones in this sample may be carry-over from other donors' samples. CDR3 amino acids: CASSHRTVLETQYF. For the CDR3, the DNA is TGCGCCAGCAGCCATAGGACAGTCCTAGAGACCCAGTACTTC.